These T cell receptor beta chains were read from a single sample in a study of blood T cell repertoires in COVID-19. The data were produced by immunoSEQ multiplex PCR, yet TCRdb's version contains in-frame clones alone and is incomplete. The sample lists fewer than 350,000 clones, roughly 87% occurring once. Sequences were obtained from peripheral blood. The receptors originated from a man aged 18 to 30 with active or convalescent COVID-19. Each CDR3 is given without its conserved first and last residue. Fields, in order: J gene, V gene, CDR3 protein.

j_gene: TRBJ1-2; v_gene: TRBV3-1/TRBV3-2; CDR3aa: ASSPDRGQGYT
j_gene: TRBJ1-2; v_gene: TRBV4-3; CDR3aa: ASTPGDRGNYGYT
j_gene: TRBJ1-5; v_gene: TRBV7-2; CDR3aa: ASSLGGGAYQPQH
j_gene: TRBJ2-1; v_gene: TRBV10-1; CDR3aa: ASSILGAGGNEQF
j_gene: TRBJ1-2; v_gene: TRBV27; CDR3aa: ASSQLQRDTSYGYT
j_gene: TRBJ1-4; v_gene: TRBV5-1; CDR3aa: ASSSTEPNEKLF
j_gene: TRBJ2-5; v_gene: TRBV6-5; CDR3aa: ASKRGMRETQY
j_gene: TRBJ2-7; v_gene: TRBV5-1; CDR3aa: ASSFDPGSYEQY
j_gene: TRBJ2-7; v_gene: TRBV6-5; CDR3aa: ASKRGGLTYEQY
j_gene: TRBJ2-1; v_gene: TRBV6-2/TRBV6-3; CDR3aa: ASSYTPSAASSYNEQF
j_gene: TRBJ2-2; v_gene: TRBV4-3; CDR3aa: ASSQVGQTGELF
j_gene: TRBJ1-2; v_gene: TRBV10-2; CDR3aa: ASSRQADYGYT
j_gene: TRBJ2-3; v_gene: TRBV19; CDR3aa: ASSTGVTDTQY
j_gene: TRBJ2-5; v_gene: TRBV14; CDR3aa: ASSHVDRGLETQY
j_gene: TRBJ2-5; v_gene: TRBV6-2/TRBV6-3; CDR3aa: ASSYLTRGETQY
j_gene: TRBJ2-7; v_gene: TRBV21-1; CDR3aa: ASSTTGAPGLAGETYEQY
j_gene: TRBJ1-2; v_gene: TRBV6-5; CDR3aa: ASRRTGTGDDGYT
j_gene: TRBJ1-2; v_gene: TRBV10-3; CDR3aa: AISERPGQASANYGYT
j_gene: TRBJ2-7; v_gene: TRBV5-6; CDR3aa: ASSLGQGSYEQY
j_gene: TRBJ2-2; v_gene: TRBV19; CDR3aa: ASNPIANTGELF
j_gene: TRBJ2-6; v_gene: TRBV27; CDR3aa: ASRRTGGAGANVLT
j_gene: TRBJ1-3; v_gene: TRBV18; CDR3aa: ASSPLGDTGNTIY
j_gene: TRBJ2-7; v_gene: TRBV4-3; CDR3aa: ASSQGRGRRYEQY
j_gene: TRBJ1-2; v_gene: TRBV19; CDR3aa: ASSAQNYGYT
j_gene: TRBJ2-7; v_gene: TRBV7-6; CDR3aa: ASSLLQGSYEQY
j_gene: TRBJ1-1; v_gene: TRBV19; CDR3aa: ASSIRAGVNTEAF
j_gene: TRBJ2-2; v_gene: TRBV7-3; CDR3aa: ASTSSGELF
j_gene: TRBJ1-3; v_gene: TRBV7-3; CDR3aa: ASSPGYGNTIY
j_gene: TRBJ1-5; v_gene: TRBV6-2/TRBV6-3; CDR3aa: ASSYPRGSGVLNQPQH